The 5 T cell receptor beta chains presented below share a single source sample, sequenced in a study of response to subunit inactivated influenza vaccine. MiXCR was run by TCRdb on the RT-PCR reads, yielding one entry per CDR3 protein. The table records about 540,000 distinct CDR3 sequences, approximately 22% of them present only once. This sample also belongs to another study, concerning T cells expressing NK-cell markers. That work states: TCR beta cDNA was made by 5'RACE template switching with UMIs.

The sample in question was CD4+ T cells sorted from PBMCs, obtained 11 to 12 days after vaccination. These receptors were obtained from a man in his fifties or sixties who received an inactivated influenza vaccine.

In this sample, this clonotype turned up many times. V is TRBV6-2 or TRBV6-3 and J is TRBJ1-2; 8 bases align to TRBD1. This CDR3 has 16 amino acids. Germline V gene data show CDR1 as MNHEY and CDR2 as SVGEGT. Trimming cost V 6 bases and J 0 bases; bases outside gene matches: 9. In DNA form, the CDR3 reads TGTGCCAGCAGCTTGATTTGGGACAGGCCTAACTATGGCTACACCTTC. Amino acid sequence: CASSLIWDRPNYGYTF.

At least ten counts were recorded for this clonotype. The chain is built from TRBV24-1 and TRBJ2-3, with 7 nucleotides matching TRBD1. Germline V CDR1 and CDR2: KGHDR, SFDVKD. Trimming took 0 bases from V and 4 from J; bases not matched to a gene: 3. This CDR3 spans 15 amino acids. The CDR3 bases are TGTGCCACCAGTGATTTGAAGGGGGCAGCAGATACGCAGTATTTT. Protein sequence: CATSDLKGAADTQYF.

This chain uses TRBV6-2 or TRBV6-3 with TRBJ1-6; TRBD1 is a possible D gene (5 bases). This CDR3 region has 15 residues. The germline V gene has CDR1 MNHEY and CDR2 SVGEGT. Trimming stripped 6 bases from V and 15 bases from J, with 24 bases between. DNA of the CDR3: TGTGCCAGCAGGTCGGCAGGGTTGACTAATTCAGGCCTCCACTTT. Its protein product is CASRSAGLTNSGLHF.

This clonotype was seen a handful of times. The CDR3 reads CATAGNTDTQYF. In nucleotides, the CDR3 is TGTGCCACCGCCGGAAACACAGATACGCAGTATTTT. The V and J genes are TRBV10-3 and TRBJ2-3; D not certain. Germline CDR1 and CDR2: ENHRY and SYGVKD. This CDR3 spans 12 amino acids. Trimming shortened V by 10 bases and J by 2 bases, and 10 bases separated the two germline ends.

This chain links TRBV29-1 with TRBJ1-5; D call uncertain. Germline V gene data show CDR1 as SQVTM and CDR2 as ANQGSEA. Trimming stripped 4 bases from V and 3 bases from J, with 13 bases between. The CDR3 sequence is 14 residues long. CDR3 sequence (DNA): TGCAGCGTTGTATGGACGGATCCCAATCAGCCCCAGCATTTT. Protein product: CSVVWTDPNQPQHF.